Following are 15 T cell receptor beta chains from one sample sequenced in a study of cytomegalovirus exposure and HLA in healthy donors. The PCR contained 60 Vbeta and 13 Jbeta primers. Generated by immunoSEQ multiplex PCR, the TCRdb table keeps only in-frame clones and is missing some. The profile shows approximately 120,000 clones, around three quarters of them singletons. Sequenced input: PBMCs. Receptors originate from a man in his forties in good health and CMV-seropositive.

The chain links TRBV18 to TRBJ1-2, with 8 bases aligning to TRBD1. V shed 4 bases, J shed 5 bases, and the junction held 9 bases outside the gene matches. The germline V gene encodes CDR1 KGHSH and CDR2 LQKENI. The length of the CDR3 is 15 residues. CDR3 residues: CASSLGTGREYGYTF. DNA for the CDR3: TGTGCCAGCTCACTAGGGACAGGCAGAGAGTATGGCTACACCTTC. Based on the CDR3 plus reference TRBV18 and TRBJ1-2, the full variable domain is NAGVMQNPRHLVRRRGQEARLRCSPMKGHSHVYWYRQLPEEGLKFMVYLQKENIIDESGMPKERFSAEFPKEGPSILRIQQVVRGDSAAYFCASSLGTGREYGYTFGSGTRLTVV.

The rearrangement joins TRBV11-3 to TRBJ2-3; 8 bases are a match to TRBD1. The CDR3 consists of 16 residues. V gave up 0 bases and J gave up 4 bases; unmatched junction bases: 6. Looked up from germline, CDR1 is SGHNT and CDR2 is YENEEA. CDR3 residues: CASSLDGGRGPDTQYF. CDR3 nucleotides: TGTGCCAGCAGCTTAGATGGGGGCAGGGGGCCAGATACGCAGTATTTT.

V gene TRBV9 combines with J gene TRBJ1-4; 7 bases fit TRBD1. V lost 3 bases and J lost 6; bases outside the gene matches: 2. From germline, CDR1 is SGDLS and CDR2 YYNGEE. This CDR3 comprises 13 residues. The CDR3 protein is CASSGTGDEKLFF. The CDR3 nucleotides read TGTGCCAGCAGCGGTACAGGGGATGAAAAACTGTTTTTT.

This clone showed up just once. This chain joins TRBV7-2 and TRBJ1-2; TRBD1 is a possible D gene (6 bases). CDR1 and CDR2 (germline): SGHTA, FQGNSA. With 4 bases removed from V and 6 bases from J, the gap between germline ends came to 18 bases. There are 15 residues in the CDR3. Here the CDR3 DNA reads TGTGCCAGCAGCTACGACTCCGGGACAAGAGATGGCTACACCTTC. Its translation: CASSYDSGTRDGYTF.

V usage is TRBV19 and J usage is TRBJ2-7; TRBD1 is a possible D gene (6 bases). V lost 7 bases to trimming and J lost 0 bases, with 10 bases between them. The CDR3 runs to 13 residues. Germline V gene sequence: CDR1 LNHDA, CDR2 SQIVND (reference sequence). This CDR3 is CASTEGGSYEQYF. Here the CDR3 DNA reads TGTGCCAGTACGGAAGGGGGCTCCTACGAGCAGTACTTC.

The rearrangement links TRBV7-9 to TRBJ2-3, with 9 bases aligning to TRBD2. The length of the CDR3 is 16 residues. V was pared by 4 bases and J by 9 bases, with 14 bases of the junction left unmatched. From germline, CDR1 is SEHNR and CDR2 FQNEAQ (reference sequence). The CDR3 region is CASSSWTSEAADTQYF. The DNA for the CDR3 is TGTGCCAGCAGCTCCTGGACTAGCGAAGCGGCGGACACGCAGTATTTT.

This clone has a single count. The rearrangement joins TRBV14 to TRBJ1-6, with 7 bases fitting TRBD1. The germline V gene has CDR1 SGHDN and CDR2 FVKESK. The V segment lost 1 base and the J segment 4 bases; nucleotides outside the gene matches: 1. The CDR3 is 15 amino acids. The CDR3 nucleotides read TGTGCCAGCAGCCAAGTGACAGGGTATAATTCACCCCTCCACTTT. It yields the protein CASSQVTGYNSPLHF.

The CDR3: CASGPRLPLYEQYF. The CDR3 bases are TGTGCTAGTGGGCCTAGACTCCCCCTTTACGAGCAGTACTTC. V and J are TRBV12-5 and TRBJ2-7, with unresolved D. The CDR3 is made up of 14 amino acids. CDR1 is LGHNT, CDR2 FRNRAP, per germline. Trimming stripped 6 bases from V and 4 bases from J, with 16 bases between.

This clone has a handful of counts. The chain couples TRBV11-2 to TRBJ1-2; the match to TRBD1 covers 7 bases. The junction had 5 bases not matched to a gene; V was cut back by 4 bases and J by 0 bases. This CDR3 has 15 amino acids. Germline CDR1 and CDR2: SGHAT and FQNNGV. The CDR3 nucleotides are TGTGCCAGCAGCTCGGACAGGAATGCTAACTATGGCTACACCTTC. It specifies CASSSDRNANYGYTF. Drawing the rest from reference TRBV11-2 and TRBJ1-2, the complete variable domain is EAGVAQSPRYKIIEKRQSVAFWCNPISGHATLYWYQQILGQGPKLLIQFQNNGVVDDSQLPKDRFSAERLKGVDSTLKIQPAKLEDSAVYLCASSSDRNANYGYTFGSGTRLTVV.

CDR3 coding DNA: TGTGCCAGCAGCTTAGGGGGGGACACCCGCACCGGGGAGCTGTTTTTT. This encodes CASSLGGDTRTGELFF. The chain links TRBV7-3 to TRBJ2-2; maybe TRBD2 (7 bases). This CDR3 comprises 16 residues. V shed 2 bases and J shed 4 bases, with 14 bases lying between them. CDR1 is SGHTA, CDR2 FQGTGA, per germline.

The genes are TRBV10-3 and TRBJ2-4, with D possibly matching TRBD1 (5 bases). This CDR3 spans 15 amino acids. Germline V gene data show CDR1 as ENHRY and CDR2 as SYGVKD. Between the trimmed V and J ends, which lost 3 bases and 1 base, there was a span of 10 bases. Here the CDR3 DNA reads TGTGCCATCAGTGACCTGGCAGGGGCCAAAAACATTCAGTACTTC. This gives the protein CAISDLAGAKNIQYF.

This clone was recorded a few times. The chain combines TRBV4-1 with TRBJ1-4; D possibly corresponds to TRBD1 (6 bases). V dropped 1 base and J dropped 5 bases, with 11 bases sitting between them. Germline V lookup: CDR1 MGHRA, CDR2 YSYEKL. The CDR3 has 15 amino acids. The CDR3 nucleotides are TGCGCCAGCAGCCAAGGGGGACAACCGAATGAAAAACTGTTTTTT. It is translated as CASSQGGQPNEKLFF.

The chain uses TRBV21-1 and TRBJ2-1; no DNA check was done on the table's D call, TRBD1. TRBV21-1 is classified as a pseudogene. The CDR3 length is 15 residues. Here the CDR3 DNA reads TGTGCCATTTCTAACAGGGCCTTGTGCGTCAATGAGCAGTTCTTC. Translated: CAISNRALCVNEQFF.

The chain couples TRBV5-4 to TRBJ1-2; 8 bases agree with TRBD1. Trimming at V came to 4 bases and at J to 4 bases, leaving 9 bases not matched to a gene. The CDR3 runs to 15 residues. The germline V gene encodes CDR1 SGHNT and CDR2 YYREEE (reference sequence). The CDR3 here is CASSPETGAVYGYTF. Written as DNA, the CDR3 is TGTGCCAGCAGCCCCGAGACAGGGGCCGTCTATGGCTACACCTTC.

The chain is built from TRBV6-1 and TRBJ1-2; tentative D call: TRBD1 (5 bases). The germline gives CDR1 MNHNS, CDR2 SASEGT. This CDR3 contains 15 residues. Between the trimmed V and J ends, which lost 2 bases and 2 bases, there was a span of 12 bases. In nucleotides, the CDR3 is TGTGCCAGCAGTGAACAGCCAGGGAGGAACTATGGCTACACCTTC. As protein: CASSEQPGRNYGYTF.